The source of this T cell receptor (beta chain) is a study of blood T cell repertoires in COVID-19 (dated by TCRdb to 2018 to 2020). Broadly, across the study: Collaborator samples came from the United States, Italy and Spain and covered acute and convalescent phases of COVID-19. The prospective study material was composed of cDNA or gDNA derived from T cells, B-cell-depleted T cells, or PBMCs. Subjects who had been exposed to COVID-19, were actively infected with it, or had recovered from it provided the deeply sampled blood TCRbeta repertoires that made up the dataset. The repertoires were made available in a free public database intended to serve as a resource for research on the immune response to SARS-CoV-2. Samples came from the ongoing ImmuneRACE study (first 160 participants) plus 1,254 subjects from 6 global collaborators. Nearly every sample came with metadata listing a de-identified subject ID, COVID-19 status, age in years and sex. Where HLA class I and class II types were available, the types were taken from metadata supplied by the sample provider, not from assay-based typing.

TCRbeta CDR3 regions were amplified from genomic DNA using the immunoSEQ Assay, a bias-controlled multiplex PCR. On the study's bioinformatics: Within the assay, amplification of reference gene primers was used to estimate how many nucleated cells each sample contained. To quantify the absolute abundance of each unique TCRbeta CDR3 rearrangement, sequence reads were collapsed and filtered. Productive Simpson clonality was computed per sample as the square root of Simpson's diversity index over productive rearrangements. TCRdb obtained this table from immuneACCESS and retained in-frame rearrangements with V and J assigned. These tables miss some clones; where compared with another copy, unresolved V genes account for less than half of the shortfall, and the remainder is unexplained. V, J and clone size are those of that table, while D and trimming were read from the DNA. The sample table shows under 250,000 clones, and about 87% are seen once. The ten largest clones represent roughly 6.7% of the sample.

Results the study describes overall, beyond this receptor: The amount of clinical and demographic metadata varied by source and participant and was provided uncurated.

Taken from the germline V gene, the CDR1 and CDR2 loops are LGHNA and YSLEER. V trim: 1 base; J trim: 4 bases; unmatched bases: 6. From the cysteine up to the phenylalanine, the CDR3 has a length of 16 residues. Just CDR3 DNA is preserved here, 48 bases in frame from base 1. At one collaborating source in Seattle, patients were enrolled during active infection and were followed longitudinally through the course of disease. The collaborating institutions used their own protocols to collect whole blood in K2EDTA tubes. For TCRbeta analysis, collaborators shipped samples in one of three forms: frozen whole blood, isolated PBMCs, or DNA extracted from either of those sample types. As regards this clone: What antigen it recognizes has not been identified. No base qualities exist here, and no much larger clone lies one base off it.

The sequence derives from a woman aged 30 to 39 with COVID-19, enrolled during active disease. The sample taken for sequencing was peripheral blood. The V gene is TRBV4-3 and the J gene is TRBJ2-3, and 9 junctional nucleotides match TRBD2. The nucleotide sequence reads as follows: TGCGCCAGCAGCCAAGGGCTAGCGGGATCCGCAGATACGCAGTATTTT. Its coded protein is CASSQGLAGSADTQYF.